The clone carrying this T cell receptor (beta chain) occurred many times. Between the trimmed V and J ends, which lost 4 bases and 6 bases, there was a span of 33 bases. Germline lookup yields CDR1 SEHNR and CDR2 FQNEAQ (reference sequence). This CDR3 region has 21 residues. This specimen belongs to a study of T cells in Graves' hyperthyroidism and ophthalmopathy. Clinical symptoms, serum thyroxine, TRAb, thyroid ultrasound and orbital computed tomography established diagnosis. Amplification of TCR beta CDR3 regions used RNA as the template. In the first-round RT-PCR of the TCR CDR3, the HTBI primer set was used. TCRdb analysed the multiplex PCR reads with MiXCR anew, one entry per CDR3 protein. The table includes fewer than 650,000 distinct CDR3 sequences, 12% to 15% detected once.

This chain connects TRBV7-9 to TRBJ2-2; tentative D call: TRBD2 (6 bases). The TCR was taken from a woman between 18 and 29 years old with Graves' ophthalmopathy. Source material: blood. Written as DNA, the CDR3 is TGTGCCAGCAGCTCCCGAGTTTTACAGACGAAGCGGGTGCTAGCGCCCGGGGAGCTGTTTTTT. Translation gives CASSSRVLQTKRVLAPGELFF.